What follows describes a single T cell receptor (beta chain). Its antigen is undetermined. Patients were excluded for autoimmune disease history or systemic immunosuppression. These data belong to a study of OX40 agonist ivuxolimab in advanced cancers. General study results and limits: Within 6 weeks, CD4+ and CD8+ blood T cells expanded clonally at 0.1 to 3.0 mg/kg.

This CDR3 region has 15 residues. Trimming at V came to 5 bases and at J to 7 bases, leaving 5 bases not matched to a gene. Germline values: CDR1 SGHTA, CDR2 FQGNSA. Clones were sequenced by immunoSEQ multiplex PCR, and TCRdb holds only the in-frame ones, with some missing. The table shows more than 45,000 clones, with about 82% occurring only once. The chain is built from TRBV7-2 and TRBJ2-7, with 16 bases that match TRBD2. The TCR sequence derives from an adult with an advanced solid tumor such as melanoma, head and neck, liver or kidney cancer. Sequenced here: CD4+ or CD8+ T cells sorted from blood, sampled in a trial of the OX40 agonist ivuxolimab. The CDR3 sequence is CASSLGLAGGLEQYF. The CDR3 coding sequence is TGTGCCAGCAGCCTGGGACTAGCGGGGGGGCTGGAGCAGTACTTC.